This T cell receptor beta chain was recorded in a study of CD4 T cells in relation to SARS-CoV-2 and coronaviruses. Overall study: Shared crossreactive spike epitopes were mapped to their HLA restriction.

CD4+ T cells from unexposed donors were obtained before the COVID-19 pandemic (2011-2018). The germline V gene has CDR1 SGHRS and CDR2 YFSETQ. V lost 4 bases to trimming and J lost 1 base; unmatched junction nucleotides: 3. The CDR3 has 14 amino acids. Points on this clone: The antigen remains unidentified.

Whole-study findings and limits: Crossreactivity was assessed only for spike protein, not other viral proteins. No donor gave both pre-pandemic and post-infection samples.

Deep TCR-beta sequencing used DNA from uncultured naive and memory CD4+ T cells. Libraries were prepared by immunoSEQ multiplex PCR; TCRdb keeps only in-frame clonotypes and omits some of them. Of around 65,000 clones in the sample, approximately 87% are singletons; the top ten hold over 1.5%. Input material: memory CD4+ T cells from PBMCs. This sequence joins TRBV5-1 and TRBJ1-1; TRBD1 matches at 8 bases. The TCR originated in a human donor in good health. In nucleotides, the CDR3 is TGCGCCAGCAGCCCAGGGACAGGGAACACTGAAGCTTTCTTT. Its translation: CASSPGTGNTEAFF.